This T cell receptor beta chain was captured in a study of shared clonotypes between healthy human individuals. Study details: Three plates were used per donor for CD4 naive, three for CD4 memory, two for CD8 naive and one for CD8 memory.

Profiled with immunoSEQ multiplex PCR; TCRdb holds only in-frame clones, not every one. The sample shows under 750,000 clones, 72% of them seen only once. From germline, CDR1 is SGHTA and CDR2 FQGNSA. With 6 bases removed from V and 4 bases from J, the gap between germline ends came to 4 bases. This CDR3 has 10 residues. The receptor was isolated from a woman aged 30 to 39 in good health. The sequenced sample consisted of memory CD4+ T cells sorted from blood. The subset is: CD45RA-negative fraction. The V call is TRBV7-2, the J call TRBJ2-7; no clear D gene. The chain's CDR3 is CASRSYEQYF. DNA of the CDR3: TGTGCCAGCAGATCATACGAGCAGTACTTC.